This T cell receptor (beta chain) was sequenced for a study of T cells in Graves' hyperthyroidism and ophthalmopathy. About the study: Peripheral blood was secured at the point of initial diagnosis, before any treatment. Study-wide points: A model of 13 V-J pairs discriminated ophthalmopathy from stable hyperthyroidism. Most thyroid clonotypes with frequency above 0.001 were detected in blood.

Regarding this clonotype: Its antigen is unidentified.

The CDR3 regions of TCR beta were amplified from RNA transcripts. HTBI primers were employed in a first-round RT-PCR of the TCR CDR3. TCRdb re-analysed the multiplex PCR reads in MiXCR, keeping a single row per CDR3 protein. The sample lists around 420,000 distinct CDR3 sequences, 15% to 18% occurring once. Thyroid ultrasound and orbital computed tomography, with clinical symptoms and serum thyroxine and TRAb, informed diagnoses. The CDR3 covers 13 residues. V was cut by 8 bases and J by 1 base, with 8 bases left in between. Germline V lookup: CDR1 SGHAT, CDR2 FQNNGV. The rearrangement links TRBV11-2 to TRBJ2-2, with D unclear. The clonotype comes from a woman between 18 and 29 years old with Graves' hyperthyroidism. The material sequenced was blood. This CDR3 is CASQLKNTGELFF. CDR3 sequence (DNA): TGTGCCAGCCAACTGAAGAACACCGGGGAGCTGTTTTTT. The full variable domain, its missing parts supplied by reference TRBV11-2 and TRBJ2-2, is EAGVAQSPRYKIIEKRQSVAFWCNPISGHATLYWYQQILGQGPKLLIQFQNNGVVDDSQLPKDRFSAERLKGVDSTLKIQPAKLEDSAVYLCASQLKNTGELFFGEGSRLTVL.